These 18 T cell receptor beta chains were all obtained from the same sample, sequenced in a study of T cell responses to AZD1222 COVID-19 vaccine. The method was immunoSEQ multiplex PCR; TCRdb's version includes in-frame clones alone and lacks a portion of them. This table holds approximately 180,000 clones, just over 90% found once. The sample consisted of peripheral blood, taken 28 days after the second dose of the MenACWY control vaccine. These receptors all come from an adult who received the MenACWY meningococcal vaccine as a control.

V gene TRBV7-9 combines with J gene TRBJ2-1; the D gene is possibly TRBD1 (6 bases). This CDR3 is 15 amino acids long. The V end lost 2 bases, the J end lost 2 bases, and 10 bases lay between the germline ends. The germline V gene encodes CDR1 SEHNR and CDR2 FQNEAQ (reference sequence). The CDR3 reads CASSLKQGTYNEQFF. The CDR3 DNA follows: TGTGCCAGCAGCTTAAAGCAGGGGACCTACAATGAGCAGTTCTTC.

The chain couples TRBV19 to TRBJ1-3; D is uncertain. CDR3 length equals 15 residues. V was pared by 0 bases and J by 4 bases, with 10 bases between. Germline-derived CDR1 and CDR2 are LNHDA and SQIVND (reference sequence). In DNA form, the CDR3 reads TGTGCCAGTAGTATAGAGGGCGGGGAAGGAAACACCATATATTTT. Translating it yields CASSIEGGEGNTIYF.

This clone was found a few times. The chain uses TRBV5-1 and TRBJ1-1; D gene unclear. Germline V gene sequence: CDR1 SGHRS, CDR2 YFSETQ. The CDR3 length is 16 residues. V was cut by 4 bases and J by 5 bases, with 21 bases left in between. Written as DNA, the CDR3 is TGCGCCAGCAGCCCCTCCCAATCGACTGGGCGGACTGAAGCTTTCTTT. The encoded protein is CASSPSQSTGRTEAFF.

CDR3 protein: CASTPLGDSYNSPLHF. The CDR3 nucleotides are TGTGCCAGCACCCCCTTAGGGGACAGTTATAATTCACCCCTCCACTTT. The chain uses TRBV5-5 and TRBJ1-6, with 7 bases matching TRBD1. Trimming removed 6 bases from V and 4 bases from J; junction bases left unmatched: 10. CDR3 size: 16 residues. Per germline, CDR1 SGHKS and CDR2 YYEKEE (reference sequence). The full variable domain, its missing parts supplied by reference TRBV5-5 and TRBJ1-6, is DAGVTQSPTHLIKTRGQQVTLRCSPISGHKSVSWYQQVLGQGPQFIFQYYEKEERGRGNFPDRFSARQFPNYSSELNVNALLLGDSALYLCASTPLGDSYNSPLHFGNGTRLTVT.

This chain connects TRBV30 to TRBJ1-2, with a tentative D call TRBD1 (5 bases). Germline V gene lookup returns CDR1 GTSNPN and CDR2 SVGIG (reference sequence). This CDR3 is built from 8 residues. CDR3 coding DNA: TGTGCACAGGATGGCTACACCTTC. Encoded protein: CAQDGYTF.

V is TRBV27 and J is TRBJ2-1; 7 bases line up with TRBD1. The CDR3 consists of 14 residues. Germline V gene data show CDR1 as MNHEY and CDR2 as SMNVEV (reference sequence). J gave up 10 bases and V 6 bases, and 12 bases lay outside the gene matches. This chain's CDR3 is CASSQATGALEQFF. For the CDR3, the DNA is TGTGCCAGCAGCCAAGCTACAGGGGCCCTAGAGCAGTTCTTC.

This clone was seen a handful of times. Different DNA sequences within this sample yield the same CDR3. The CDR3 spells CASSLLNYGYTF. The DNA of the CDR3 is TGTGCCAGCAGTCTCCTGAACTATGGCTACACCTTC. V is TRBV28 and J is TRBJ1-2; no reliable D call. This CDR3 spans 12 amino acids. The ends were cut back, 5 bases at V and 2 bases at J, with 6 bases in the middle. Per the germline V gene, CDR1 is MDHEN and CDR2 is SYDVKM.

The chain joins TRBV2 to TRBJ2-5; a possible D gene is TRBD2 (5 bases). Germline loops: CDR1 SNHLY, CDR2 FYNNEI. The CDR3 length is 14 residues. The germline V and J ends were trimmed by 3 bases and 9 bases, with 17 bases remaining between them. The CDR3 DNA follows: TGTGCCAGCAGTGAGTCCGGTTTTGAGAGGGCCCAGTACTTC. Its protein product is CASSESGFERAQYF.

This chain uses TRBV11-3 with TRBJ2-1; weak D call: TRBD2 (6 bases). V gave up 3 bases and J gave up 4 bases, with 13 bases separating them. Germline CDR1 SGHNT, CDR2 YENEEA. The CDR3 contains 15 residues. CDR3 protein: CASSFGSSNYNEQFF. The CDR3 region has the DNA TGTGCCAGCAGCTTCGGGAGTAGCAATTACAATGAGCAGTTCTTC.

The J gene is TRBJ2-5, the V gene TRBV19, with 11 bases fitting TRBD2. Germline CDR1 is LNHDA and CDR2 is SQIVND (reference sequence). V shed 5 bases, J shed 3 bases, and the junction held 8 bases outside the gene matches. The CDR3 runs to 16 residues. The CDR3 protein is CASSLASGRWEETQYF. The CDR3 nucleotides read TGTGCCAGTAGTCTCGCTAGCGGGAGGTGGGAAGAGACCCAGTACTTC.

V is TRBV5-8 and J is TRBJ2-1; 7 nucleotides agree with TRBD2. V shed 0 bases and J 9 bases; nucleotides not matched to a gene: 9. The CDR3 loop spans 15 amino acids. Germline V CDR1 and CDR2: SGHTS, YDEGEE. The CDR3 nucleotides are TGTGCCAGCAGCTTGGAATGGGGACTAACGCCTGAGCAGTTCTTC. It is translated as CASSLEWGLTPEQFF.

This clone was detected only once. This chain connects TRBV10-3 to TRBJ1-5, with a possible D match to TRBD1 (5 bases). Trimming shortened V by 6 bases and J by 7 bases, and 13 bases separated the two germline ends. Germline CDR1 is ENHRY and CDR2 is SYGVKD. The CDR3 has 13 residues. The CDR3 DNA is TGTGCCATCAGCCGGGACGGCGAGCAGCCCCAGCATTTT. Residues: CAISRDGEQPQHF.

The J gene is TRBJ2-1, the V gene TRBV27; 7 bases line up with TRBD2. From germline, CDR1 is MNHEY and CDR2 SMNVEV (reference sequence). V lost 4 bases and J lost 10; bases outside the gene matches: 7. The CDR3 spans 13 residues. CDR3 DNA: TGTGCCAGCAGTTCCCTGGGAGGGGTGGAGCAGTTCTTC. Residues: CASSSLGGVEQFF.

The V gene is TRBV10-2, the J gene TRBJ1-5; 7 bases match TRBD1. This CDR3 contains 14 residues. V gave up 8 bases and J gave up 0 bases; unmatched junction bases: 4. Germline V gene sequence: CDR1 WSHSY, CDR2 SAAADI. The CDR3 protein is CASARQGSNQPQHF. CDR3 in DNA: TGCGCCAGCGCTAGACAGGGTAGCAATCAGCCCCAGCATTTT.

The V call is TRBV7-9, the J call TRBJ2-7, with D maybe TRBD1 (6 bases). V gave up 5 bases and J gave up 0 bases, with 20 bases separating them. This CDR3 contains 17 residues. Germline V gene lookup returns CDR1 SEHNR and CDR2 FQNEAQ (reference sequence). The CDR3 loop reads CASSLNRRTDRSYEQYF. As DNA, the CDR3 is TGTGCCAGCAGCCTTAACCGACGGACAGACCGCTCCTACGAGCAGTACTTC.

This clone showed up just a few times. CDR3 region: CASSSGGVQAGTEAFF. CDR3 bases: TGTGCCAGCAGCTCGGGAGGGGTGCAGGCAGGGACTGAAGCTTTCTTT. The chain carries TRBV7-6 and TRBJ1-1; perhaps TRBD1 as D (5 bases). Per germline, CDR1 SGHVS and CDR2 FNYEAQ. The CDR3 length is 16 residues. Between the trimmed V and J ends, which lost 4 bases and 5 bases, there was a span of 20 bases.

This chain uses TRBV2 with TRBJ2-7; the match to TRBD1 covers 8 bases. Germline lookup yields CDR1 SNHLY and CDR2 FYNNEI. The V segment lost 5 bases and the J segment 6 bases; nucleotides outside the gene matches: 3. The CDR3 is 12 amino acids. The CDR3 reads CASSYTGGEQYF. Here the CDR3 DNA reads TGTGCCAGCAGTTATACAGGGGGCGAGCAGTACTTC.

The rearrangement joins TRBV27 to TRBJ1-5; 9 bases are shared with TRBD1. V shed 2 bases, J shed 5 bases, and the junction held 1 base outside the gene matches. Germline CDR1 and CDR2: MNHEY and SMNVEV (reference sequence). CDR3 length: 14 amino acids. CDR3 sequence (DNA): TGTGCCAGCAGTTTACGGGACAGGGATCAGCCCCAGCATTTT. Protein product: CASSLRDRDQPQHF.